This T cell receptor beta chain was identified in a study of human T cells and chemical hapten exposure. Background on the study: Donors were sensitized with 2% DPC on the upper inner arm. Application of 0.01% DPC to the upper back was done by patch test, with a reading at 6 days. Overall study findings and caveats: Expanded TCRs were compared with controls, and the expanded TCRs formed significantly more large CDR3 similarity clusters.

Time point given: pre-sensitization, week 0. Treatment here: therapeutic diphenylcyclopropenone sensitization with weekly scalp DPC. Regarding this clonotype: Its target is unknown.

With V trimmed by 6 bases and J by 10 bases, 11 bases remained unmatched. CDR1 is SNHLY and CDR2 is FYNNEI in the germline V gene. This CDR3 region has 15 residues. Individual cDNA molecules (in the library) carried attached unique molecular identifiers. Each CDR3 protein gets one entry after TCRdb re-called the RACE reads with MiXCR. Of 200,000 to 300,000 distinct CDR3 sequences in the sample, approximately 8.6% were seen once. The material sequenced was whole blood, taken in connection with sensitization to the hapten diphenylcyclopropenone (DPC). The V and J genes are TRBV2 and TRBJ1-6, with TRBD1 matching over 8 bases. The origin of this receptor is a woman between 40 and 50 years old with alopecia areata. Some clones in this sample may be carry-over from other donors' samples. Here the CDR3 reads CASSASRTGISPLHF. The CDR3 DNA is TGTGCCAGCAGCGCCTCTCGGACAGGGATATCACCCCTCCACTTT.